A selection of T cell receptor beta chains follows, all from one sample in a study of OX40 agonist ivuxolimab in advanced cancers. The method was immunoSEQ multiplex PCR; TCRdb's version includes in-frame clones alone and lacks a portion of them. This table holds tens of thousands of clones, 90% to 95% found once. Material: CD4+ or CD8+ T cells sorted from blood, obtained in a trial of the OX40 agonist ivuxolimab. Receptor source: an adult with an advanced solid tumor such as melanoma, head and neck, liver or kidney cancer. Each CDR3 is given with its conserved first and last residue. D genes are given only for firm matches. Not every row has a clone size; where given, it reads once, few, many or a size class.

>-|TRBJ2-1|-|TRBV9
CASSGGRGRNEQFF
TGTGCCAGCAGCGGTGGGAGGGGGAGAAATGAGCAGTTCTTC
>TRBD1|TRBJ2-7|-|TRBV29-1
CSVDDRGEQYF
TGCAGCGTTGACGACAGGGGCGAGCAGTACTTC
>TRBD1|TRBJ1-1|-|TRBV7-3
CASSWDRGAEAFF
TGTGCCAGCAGCTGGGACAGGGGCGCTGAAGCTTTCTTT
>-|TRBJ2-1|-|TRBV19
CASSIGAASYNEQFF
TGTGCCAGTAGTATAGGGGCGGCGTCCTACAATGAGCAGTTCTTC
>TRBD2|TRBJ2-3|once|TRBV9
CASSVASLADTDTQYF
TGTGCCAGCAGCGTAGCCTCACTAGCGGACACAGATACGCAGTATTTT
>-|TRBJ1-5|-|TRBV30
CAWSVTGNQPQHF
TGTGCCTGGAGTGTAACCGGGAACCAGCCCCAGCATTTT
>TRBD1|TRBJ1-3|-|TRBV19
CASSIGDSTSGNTIYF
TGTGCCAGTAGTATAGGGGACAGTACCTCTGGAAACACCATATATTTT
>-|TRBJ2-7|once|TRBV5-1
CASSLDGYYEQYF
TGCGCCAGCAGCCTGGACGGCTACTACGAGCAGTACTTC
>TRBD2|TRBJ2-3|-|TRBV30
CAWSASGRATDTQYF
TGTGCCTGGAGTGCCAGCGGGAGGGCCACAGATACGCAGTATTTT
>-|TRBJ2-5|-|TRBV27
CASSLVGQETQYF
TGTGCCAGCAGTTTAGTGGGCCAAGAGACCCAGTACTTC
>TRBD1|TRBJ2-5|-|TRBV7-9
CASAQSGTEETQYF
TGTGCCAGCGCCCAATCCGGGACAGAAGAGACCCAGTACTTC
>-|TRBJ1-2|-|TRBV10-1
CASSESRYRNGYTF
TGCGCCAGCAGTGAGTCGAGGTACAGGAATGGCTACACCTTC
>-|TRBJ2-1|-|TRBV4-1
CASSLDWTVNEQFF
TGCGCCAGCAGCCTCGATTGGACAGTCAATGAGCAGTTCTTC
>-|TRBJ2-7|-|TRBV29-1
CSVVGTVGVYEQYF
TGCAGCGTTGTGGGGACGGTGGGAGTCTACGAGCAGTACTTC
>TRBD2|TRBJ2-1|-|TRBV6-5
CASSYSGRSFVEQFF
TGTGCCAGCAGTTATAGCGGGAGGTCCTTCGTTGAGCAGTTCTTC
>TRBD2|TRBJ2-1|few|TRBV6-5
CASSYKGRGVEQFF
TGTGCCAGCAGTTACAAGGGACGGGGGGTCGAGCAGTTCTTC
>-|TRBJ1-1|-|TRBV5-5
CASSGTGGTEAFF
TGTGCCAGCAGCGGGACGGGGGGCACTGAAGCTTTCTTT
>-|TRBJ2-7|-|TRBV28
CASREGLSYEQYF
TGTGCCAGCAGAGAGGGCCTCTCCTACGAGCAGTACTTC
>TRBD1|TRBJ2-3|-|TRBV6-5
CASSSHQGAGTQYF
TGTGCCAGCAGTTCCCATCAGGGGGCAGGGACGCAGTATTTT
>-|TRBJ2-2|-|TRBV10-3
CAIRNRDTGELFF
TGTGCCATCAGAAACAGGGACACCGGGGAGCTGTTTTTT
>-|TRBJ1-1|once|TRBV7-9
CASSLAQGNTEAFF
TGTGCCAGCAGCTTAGCACAGGGAAACACTGAAGCTTTCTTT
>-|TRBJ2-3|once|TRBV11-1
CASSLGGAGYRVF
TGTGCCAGCAGCTTAGGGGGCGCGGGTTATCGGGTTTTT
>TRBD2|TRBJ2-7|few|TRBV5-1
CASSFVAGSYEQYF
TGCGCCAGCAGCTTTGTAGCGGGATCGTACGAGCAGTACTTC
>-|TRBJ1-6|few|TRBV5-5
CASSLDILSPLHF
TGTGCCAGCAGCTTGGACATACTTTCACCCCTCCACTTT
>TRBD1|TRBJ1-1|-|TRBV7-2
CASSLNSGTGMANTEAFF
TGTGCCAGCAGCTTAAACTCCGGGACAGGGATGGCTAACACTGAAGCTTTCTTT
>-|TRBJ1-1|-|TRBV6-1
CASSALWGIGTEAFF
TGTGCCAGCAGTGCCCTTTGGGGGATAGGGACTGAAGCTTTCTTT
>TRBD2|TRBJ2-1|-|TRBV27
CASTTILRSGGAWEQFF
TGTGCCAGCACTACAATCCTCCGTAGCGGGGGGGCATGGGAGCAGTTCTTC
>TRBD1|TRBJ1-1|-|TRBV27
CASSPLRGGYAFF
TGTGCCAGCAGTCCTCTCAGGGGGGGATATGCTTTCTTT
>TRBD2|TRBJ2-1|-|TRBV2
CASSVGGSDNEQFF
TGTGCCAGCAGTGTGGGGGGGTCTGACAATGAGCAGTTCTTC
>-|TRBJ1-2|-|TRBV6-6
CASSLAARDYGYTF
TGTGCCAGCAGTTTGGCAGCTCGTGACTATGGCTACACCTTC
>-|TRBJ2-7|-|TRBV4-2
CASSHEGGASYEQYF
TGTGCCAGCAGCCACGAGGGGGGTGCTTCCTACGAGCAGTACTTC
>-|TRBJ2-7|-|TRBV27
CASSDRLVGEQYF
TGTGCCAGCAGTGACAGACTCGTAGGCGAGCAGTACTTC
>-|TRBJ2-7|-|TRBV5-4
CASSLLPNEQYF
TGTGCCAGCAGCTTGTTGCCGAACGAGCAGTACTTC
>-|TRBJ2-1|once|TRBV30
CAWTASASSYNEQFF
TGTGCCTGGACAGCTAGCGCCAGCTCCTACAATGAGCAGTTCTTC
>-|TRBJ2-7|-|TRBV11-2
CASSLSVWGGGYEQYF
TGTGCCAGCAGCTTGTCTGTTTGGGGAGGAGGTTACGAGCAGTACTTC
>-|TRBJ2-7|few|TRBV6-5
CASSYGGGGDEQYF
TGTGCCAGCAGTTACGGAGGGGGCGGCGACGAGCAGTACTTC
>-|TRBJ1-2|-|TRBV5-6
CASLPSGHYGYTF
TGTGCCAGCTTGCCCTCAGGGCACTATGGCTACACCTTC
>-|TRBJ2-7|-|TRBV9
CASSVGSSEQYF
TGTGCCAGCAGCGTCGGTTCTAGCGAGCAGTACTTC
>-|TRBJ2-1|-|TRBV4-1
CASSQDKGGSYNEQFF
TGCGCCAGCAGCCAAGATAAGGGGGGATCCTACAATGAGCAGTTCTTC
>-|TRBJ1-1|-|TRBV2
CASSEADLGKTEAFF
TGTGCCAGCAGTGAAGCCGATTTAGGCAAGACTGAAGCTTTCTTT
>-|TRBJ1-3|-|TRBV10-3
CAISPPRETSGNTIYF
TGTGCCATCAGCCCCCCGCGGGAGACCTCTGGAAACACCATATATTTT
>-|TRBJ2-1|once|TRBV28
CASSLPLGGGSSYNEQFF
TGTGCCAGCAGTTTACCGCTGGGGGGCGGGAGCTCCTACAATGAGCAGTTCTTC
>TRBD1|TRBJ1-5|-|TRBV28
CASIGTGGQPQHF
TGTGCCAGCATAGGGACAGGAGGTCAGCCCCAGCATTTT
>-|TRBJ2-1|-|TRBV4-1
CASSQDVGNPPNEQFF
TGCGCCAGCAGCCAAGATGTAGGGAACCCTCCCAATGAGCAGTTCTTC
>TRBD1|TRBJ1-1|-|TRBV5-6
CASSQPAGTGGPFEAFF
TGTGCCAGCAGCCAGCCAGCGGGGACAGGGGGCCCCTTCGAAGCTTTCTTT
>-|TRBJ2-7|-|TRBV7-3
CASSLYGGAGYEQYF
TGTGCCAGCAGCTTATATGGCGGGGCTGGCTACGAGCAGTACTTC
>TRBD2|TRBJ2-7|-|TRBV7-2
CASSVTSGSEQYF
TGTGCCAGCAGCGTCACTAGCGGGAGCGAGCAGTACTTC
>TRBD2|TRBJ2-5|-|TRBV5-4
CASSIAGGHQETQYF
TGTGCCAGCAGCATAGCGGGGGGTCACCAAGAGACCCAGTACTTC
>-|TRBJ2-1|once|TRBV5-5
CASSLWDEQFF
TGTGCCAGCAGCTTGTGGGATGAGCAGTTCTTC
>TRBD2|TRBJ2-7|-|TRBV27
CASRLSGRVYEQYF
TGTGCCAGCAGACTGTCCGGGAGGGTCTACGAGCAGTACTTC
>-|TRBJ1-5|-|TRBV5-1
CASSFTTGTSNQPQHF
TGCGCCAGCAGCTTCACCACCGGGACATCTAATCAGCCCCAGCATTTT
>-|TRBJ1-2|-|TRBV5-1
CASSPEPRGYGYTF
TGCGCCAGCAGCCCAGAACCGAGAGGCTATGGCTACACCTTC
>-|TRBJ1-4|-|TRBV7-9
CASSFSGEADEKLFF
TGTGCCAGCAGCTTTTCGGGGGAGGCGGATGAAAAACTGTTTTTT
>TRBD2|TRBJ2-7|-|TRBV7-6
CASSLRLAGSAPGSYEQYF
TGTGCCAGCAGCTTGAGACTAGCGGGAAGTGCCCCCGGCTCCTACGAGCAGTACTTC
>-|TRBJ2-7|-|TRBV28
CASSRLHDSYEQYF
TGTGCCAGCAGTCGGCTCCATGACTCCTACGAGCAGTACTTC
>-|TRBJ1-2|-|TRBV7-8
CASSLKEGSDYTF
TGTGCCAGCAGCTTAAAGGAGGGGTCGGACTACACCTTC
>-|TRBJ2-2|once|TRBV7-9
CASSLGSTGELFF
TGTGCCAGCAGCTTGGGGTCCACCGGGGAGCTGTTTTTT
>TRBD2|TRBJ2-3|once|TRBV19
CASSIGTSGGVVWYSDTQYF
TGTGCCAGTAGTATAGGGACTAGCGGGGGGGTGGTGTGGTATTCAGATACGCAGTATTTT
>TRBD1|TRBJ2-5|-|TRBV25-1
CASSEGDRGISQYF
TGTGCCAGCAGTGAAGGGGACAGGGGAATATCCCAGTACTTC